This T cell receptor beta chain originates from a study of blood T cell repertoires in COVID-19. Study details: Spain, Italy and the United States supplied samples that represented acute and convalescent COVID-19. PBMCs, B-cell-depleted T cells, or T cells were the source of the cDNA or gDNA that made up the material.

V lost 3 bases to trimming and J lost 1 base; unmatched junction nucleotides: 3. The CDR3 loop spans 14 amino acids. Germline V gene sequence: CDR1 MRHNA, CDR2 SNTAGT. Clones were read by immunoSEQ multiplex PCR, and TCRdb kept only the in-frame ones, dropping some. This table has about 200,000 clones, approximately 89% appearing once. Specimen: PBMCs or T cells enriched from blood (not recorded which). The clonotype comes from a woman aged 25 to 45 with acute COVID-19. The chain combines TRBV6-4 with TRBJ2-7; 7 bases map to TRBD1. CDR3 loop: CASSERDSSYEQYF. CDR3 bases: TGTGCCAGCAGTGAGAGGGACAGTTCCTACGAGCAGTACTTC.